This T cell receptor beta chain emerged from a study of control samples from healthy donors and cancer patients. Produced via immunoSEQ multiplex PCR; TCRdb's table is partial and in-frame only. The sample has tens of thousands of clones, approximately 89% seen once; the top ten hold 1.6%. The germline gives CDR1 MGHDK, CDR2 SYGVNS. Trimming cost V 3 bases and J 7 bases, with 7 bases left between them. The CDR3 runs 12 residues. The specimen sequenced was PBMCs. This receptor was taken from a middle-aged man with colorectal cancer. The V gene is TRBV25-1, the J gene TRBJ2-1; D is unclear. This chain's CDR3 is CASSESWNEQFF. The DNA of the CDR3 is TGTGCCAGCAGTGAGTCGTGGAATGAGCAGTTCTTC.